This T cell receptor beta chain stems from a study of CD8 T cells in ankylosing spondylitis. Study-level points and caveats: For ankylosing spondylitis blood, a TCR beta motif of under 10 highly homologous variants appeared characteristic. Those disease-linked clones were CD8+; they were also relatively rare in peripheral blood. Existing reports had already noted some motif variants in reactive arthritis synovial fluid and blood. The clones that were linked to disease were reported to be significantly enriched in matched synovial fluid samples from ankylosing spondylitis patients.

This clonotype was observed a handful of times. Its antigen is unidentified. Scientists made TCR beta libraries using quantitative 5'-RACE with molecular barcodes. TCRdb ran MiXCR on the 5' RACE reads and lists one entry per CDR3 protein. The sample carries a few hundred thousand distinct CDR3 sequences, 20% to 25% recorded once. Germline CDR1 DFQATT, CDR2 SNEGSKA (reference sequence). This CDR3 is built from 16 residues. J was trimmed by 6 bases and V by 2 bases; bases with no gene match: 13. This chain links TRBV20-1 with TRBJ1-5, with TRBD1 matching 7 bases. The source is a male donor with ankylosing spondylitis. Sequencing was performed on blood, either unsorted or a sorted T cell fraction (not recorded which). The CDR3, as DNA: TGCAGTGCTAGAAATAGGACAGGTGCGCAGAGTCAGCCCCAGCATTTT. Its protein product is CSARNRTGAQSQPQHF.